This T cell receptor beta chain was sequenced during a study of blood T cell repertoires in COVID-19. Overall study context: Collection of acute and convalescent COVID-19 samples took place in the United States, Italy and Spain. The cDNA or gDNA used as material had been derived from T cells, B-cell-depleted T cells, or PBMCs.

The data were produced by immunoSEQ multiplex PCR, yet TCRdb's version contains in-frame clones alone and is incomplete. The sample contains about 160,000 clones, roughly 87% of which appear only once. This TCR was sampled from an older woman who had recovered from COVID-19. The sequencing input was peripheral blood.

DNA for the CDR3: TGTGCCAGCAGCCCGCCGGGACAGGTCTACGAGCAGTACTTC. It is translated as CASSPPGQVYEQYF. The chain carries TRBV11-1 and TRBJ2-7, with 8 bases matching TRBD1. This CDR3 region has 14 residues. The germline CDR1 and CDR2 sequences are SGHAT and FQDESV (reference sequence). The V segment lost 5 bases and the J segment 3 bases; nucleotides outside the gene matches: 6.